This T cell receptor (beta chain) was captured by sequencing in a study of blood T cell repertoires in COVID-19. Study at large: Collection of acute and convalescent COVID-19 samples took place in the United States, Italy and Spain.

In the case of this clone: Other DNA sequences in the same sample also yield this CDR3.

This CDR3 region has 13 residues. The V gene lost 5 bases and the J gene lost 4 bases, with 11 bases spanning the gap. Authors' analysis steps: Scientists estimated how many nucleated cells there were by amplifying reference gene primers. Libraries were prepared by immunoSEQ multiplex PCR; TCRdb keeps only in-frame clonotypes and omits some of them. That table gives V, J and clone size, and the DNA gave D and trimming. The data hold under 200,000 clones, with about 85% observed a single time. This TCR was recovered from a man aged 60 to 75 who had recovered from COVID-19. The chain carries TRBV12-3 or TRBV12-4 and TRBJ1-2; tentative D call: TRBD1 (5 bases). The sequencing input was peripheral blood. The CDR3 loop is CASSPQGSYGYTF. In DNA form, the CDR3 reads TGTGCCAGCAGTCCGCAGGGCAGCTATGGCTACACCTTC.